The text below deals with one T cell receptor beta chain. This sample is drawn from a study of T cells after somatic rescue of genetic block. CDR1 is SNHLY, CDR2 FYNNEI, per germline. The CDR3 covers 13 residues. Trimming shortened V by 3 bases and J by 7 bases, and 9 bases separated the two germline ends. The repertoire was sequenced with immunoSEQ multiplex PCR; TCRdb's copy has only in-frame clones and lacks some. This table has under 150,000 clones, 80% to 95% appearing once. This TCR was sampled from a young woman. V is TRBV2 and J is TRBJ1-4; TRBD1 is a possible D gene (5 bases). The specimen was peripheral blood mononuclear cells (PBMCs). CDR3 sequence (DNA): TGTGCCAGCAGTGAGTCTGGGGGTGAAAAACTGTTTTTT. The encoded protein is CASSESGGEKLFF. Based on the CDR3 plus reference TRBV2 and TRBJ1-4, the full variable domain is EPEVTQTPSHQVTQMGQEVILRCVPISNHLYFYWYRQILGQKVEFLVSFYNNEISEKSEIFDDQFSVERPDGSNFTLKIRSTKLEDSAMYFCASSESGGEKLFFGSGTQLSVL.